This is a list of T cell receptor beta chains from one sample in a study of blood T cell repertoires in COVID-19. TCRdb's copy holds only in-frame clones and misses some; the assay was immunoSEQ multiplex PCR. The sample contains 200,000 to 300,000 clones, approximately 80% of which appear only once. Sequencing was carried out using peripheral blood. The source is a middle-aged man who had recovered from COVID-19. Each CDR3 is given with its conserved first and last residue. Fields, in order: clone size, D gene, V gene, J gene, CDR3 DNA, CDR3 protein. A D gene is named only where the DNA matches it firmly. Clone size is shown for a subset of rows, as once, few, many or a class of expanded clone.

>NA|NA|TRBV9|TRBJ1-1
TGTGCCAGCAGCACCCAAGTAGAATCTGAAGCTTTCTTT
CASSTQVESEAFF
>NA|NA|TRBV29-1|TRBJ2-3
TGCAGCCGTACTGGACAGGGGGGACTTTTACTAGCGGGAGTTAAAGGTTTGGATACGCAGTATTTT
CSRTGQGGLLLAGVKGLDTQYF
>NA|TRBD2|TRBV6-6|TRBJ2-3
TGTGCCAGCAGTCTAACCGGACTTATCGGGGGGGGCACAGATACGCAGTATTTT
CASSLTGLIGGGTDTQYF
>NA|NA|TRBV19|TRBJ2-6
TGTGCCAGTACGGAGTTCTCTGGGGCCAACGTCCTGACTTTC
CASTEFSGANVLTF
>NA|TRBD1|TRBV6-2/TRBV6-3|TRBJ2-7
TGTGCCAGCATCCCCGGGACAGGGGACTACGAGCAGTACTTC
CASIPGTGDYEQYF
>NA|NA|TRBV5-1|TRBJ1-2
TGCGCCAGCAGACCGGGTGCCGGTGAGTCTTATGGCTACACCTTC
CASRPGAGESYGYTF
>NA|NA|TRBV19|TRBJ1-3
TGTGCCAGTAGTATTGGACACGTAAACTCTGGAAACACCATATATTTT
CASSIGHVNSGNTIYF
>NA|NA|TRBV7-2|TRBJ1-2
TGTGCCAGCAGCTTAGATTCGGACTATGGCTACACCTTC
CASSLDSDYGYTF
>NA|TRBD1|TRBV19|TRBJ1-4
TGTGCCAGTAGGACGATCAGGACAGGCGCCGGCGAAAAACTGTTTTTT
CASRTIRTGAGEKLFF
>NA|NA|TRBV24-1|TRBJ2-7
TGTGCCACCAGTTTGGGGAGAGGTATGGGCGAGCAGTACTTC
CATSLGRGMGEQYF
>NA|TRBD1|TRBV7-7|TRBJ2-5
TGTGCTAGCAGCTTAGTCGGACAGGGGGTAGAGACCCAGTACTTC
CASSLVGQGVETQYF
>once|TRBD1|TRBV7-8|TRBJ1-6
TGTGCCAGCAGCTTAGCCGGGACAGGGCTTAATTCACCCCTCCACTTT
CASSLAGTGLNSPLHF
>few|TRBD1|TRBV19|TRBJ2-7
TGTGCCAGTAGTACCGGGACAGGGGGTTACGAGCAGTACTTC
CASSTGTGGYEQYF
>NA|NA|TRBV6-5|TRBJ2-7
TGTGCCAGCAGTTACGCGGGGGCCGCCTACGAGCAGTACTTC
CASSYAGAAYEQYF
>NA|NA|TRBV5-1|TRBJ2-2
TGCGCCAGCAGGAATGAGGGCGGCGGGGAGCTGTTTTTT
CASRNEGGGELFF
>NA|NA|TRBV19|TRBJ1-4
TGTGCCAGTAGTATAGGTACGGCAGGTAGAGAAAAACTGTTTTTT
CASSIGTAGREKLFF
>NA|TRBD1|TRBV9|TRBJ2-7
TGTGCCAGCAGCCCCCGGACAGGGGCCTACTACGAGCAGTACTTC
CASSPRTGAYYEQYF
>once|NA|TRBV5-1|TRBJ1-4
TGCGCCAGCAGCTTTGCACAGTACCCTGCAACTAATGAAAAACTGTTTTTT
CASSFAQYPATNEKLFF
>NA|TRBD1|TRBV2|TRBJ2-7
TGTGCCAGCAGCGCCCTCGCAGGGGGCAGCTACGAGCAGTACTTC
CASSALAGGSYEQYF
>NA|NA|TRBV7-2|TRBJ2-2
TGTGCCAGCAGCTTAGCGGCAGGGGCGAACACCGGGGAGCTGTTTTTT
CASSLAAGANTGELFF
>NA|NA|TRBV19|TRBJ1-5
TGTGCCAGTAGTATAGCCCTACGGAGCGGCAGCGGGCCCCAGCATTTT
CASSIALRSGSGPQHF
>NA|NA|TRBV9|TRBJ2-5
TGTGCCAGCAGCCCCGGGGAAGAGACCCAGTACTTC
CASSPGEETQYF
>NA|TRBD2|TRBV15|TRBJ2-1
TGTGCCACCAGCAGACTGACTAGCGGGGGAGTTAGCTCCTACAATGAGCAGTTCTTC
CATSRLTSGGVSSYNEQFF
>NA|NA|TRBV30|TRBJ2-1
TGTGCCTGGAGCGGTCCGGGACTGGCAACACTCAATGAGCAGTTCTTC
CAWSGPGLATLNEQFF
>NA|TRBD1|TRBV4-3|TRBJ2-7
TGCGCCAGCAGCCACGCGGGACAGGGGCGGAACGAGCAGTACTTC
CASSHAGQGRNEQYF
>NA|TRBD1|TRBV19|TRBJ1-5
TGTGCCAGTAGTACCCTCCACCGGGACAGGGGTAATCAGCCCCAGCATTTT
CASSTLHRDRGNQPQHF
>NA|NA|TRBV19|TRBJ1-2
TGTGCCAGTTCCAATCAGATGGAGACCTATGGCTACACCTTC
CASSNQMETYGYTF
>NA|NA|TRBV6-2/TRBV6-3|TRBJ2-2
TGTGCCAGCAGTCGGAGTGGAGGCACCGGGGAGCTGTTTTTT
CASSRSGGTGELFF
>once|NA|TRBV9|TRBJ1-4
TGTGCCAGCAGCTCCCGATCAGCAACTAATGAAAAACTGTTTTTT
CASSSRSATNEKLFF
>NA|NA|TRBV7-2|TRBJ1-5
TGTGCCAGCAGCTTCGCGGGCAGGAACAATCAGCCCCAGCATTTT
CASSFAGRNNQPQHF
>NA|TRBD2|TRBV5-1|TRBJ2-7
TGCGCCAGCAGCCGAACTAGCGGGGGGACTACAACAACCTACGAGCAGTACTTC
CASSRTSGGTTTTYEQYF